One sample yielded the 11 T cell receptor beta chains listed below, sequenced in a study of cytomegalovirus exposure and HLA in healthy donors. Primers for the PCR totalled 60 Vbeta and 13 Jbeta. TCRdb keeps only in-frame clones here, not all; method: immunoSEQ multiplex PCR. The sample lists 180,000 or so clones; approximately 77% were seen once. Sample: PBMCs. These receptors were obtained from a male donor in good health and CMV-seronegative.

The V and J genes are TRBV15 and TRBJ2-5, with TRBD1 identical over 8 bases. The J call may be faulty, since TRBJ2-7 better matches the DNA end. Germline V CDR1 and CDR2: LNHNV, YYDKDF (reference sequence). The CDR3 runs 15 residues. The CDR3: CATSLRTGFSGEQYF. The CDR3 DNA sequence: TGTGCCACCAGCCTACGGACAGGGTTTTCAGGCGAGCAGTACTTC.

The rearrangement links TRBV7-7 to TRBJ1-6; D call uncertain. V gave up 5 bases and J gave up 9 bases, with 17 bases separating them. The CDR3 is made up of 15 amino acids. Germline-derived CDR1 and CDR2 are SSHAT and FNYEAQ (reference sequence). The CDR3 spells CASSGAWGGSSPLHF. The CDR3 DNA reads as TGTGCCAGCAGCGGAGCCTGGGGTGGGAGTTCACCCCTCCACTTT.

This clone showed up just once. The gene calls are TRBV5-1 and TRBJ1-6; D not certain. Germline V CDR1 and CDR2: SGHRS, YFSETQ. CDR3 length equals 15 residues. The germline V and J ends were trimmed by 0 bases and 8 bases, with 12 bases remaining between them. In nucleotides, the CDR3 is TGCGCCAGCAGCTTGGTTTCGAATCCGGATTCACCCCTCCACTTT. It is translated as CASSLVSNPDSPLHF.

V is TRBV7-6 and J is TRBJ2-3; 7 bases match TRBD2. The CDR3 is made up of 19 amino acids. The germline gives CDR1 SGHVS, CDR2 FNYEAQ. J was trimmed by 2 bases and V by 2 bases; bases with no gene match: 16. The CDR3 here is CASSLSEGGSLPHTDTQYF. The CDR3 nucleotides read TGTGCCAGCAGCTTATCTGAAGGCGGGAGTTTACCCCACACAGATACGCAGTATTTT.

Only a few counts were recorded for this clone. One junction end disagrees with the germline gene, perhaps due to a read error. J is TRBJ1-6 and V is TRBV7-9; TRBD1 matches 10 bases. Germline CDR1 SEHNR, CDR2 FQNEAQ (reference sequence). CDR3 length: 15 residues. CDR3 bases: TGTTCCAGCAGTGCGGGGACAGGGGAGTTTTGGCCCCTCCACTTT. Translation: CSSSAGTGEFWPLHF.

On this clone: One end of the junction varies from germline; a read error may be responsible. J is TRBJ1-2 and V is TRBV9; 9 positions agree with TRBD1. CDR1 and CDR2 (germline): SGDLS, YYNGEE. This CDR3 spans 16 amino acids. The CDR3 region is CASSVARTGVHYGHTF. CDR3 DNA: TGTGCCAGCAGCGTAGCCCGGACAGGGGTGCACTATGGCCACACCTTC.

The chain combines TRBV30 with TRBJ1-2, with D maybe TRBD1 (5 bases). The CDR3 spans 14 residues. Trimming pared 3 bases from V and 3 bases from J, leaving 14 bases between. Germline V lookup: CDR1 GTSNPN, CDR2 SVGIG (reference sequence). The CDR3 DNA reads as TGTGCCTGGAGCAGGGAGGGGCCGTACTATGGCTACACCTTC. Translation: CAWSREGPYYGYTF.

The chain has TRBV7-2 and TRBJ2-4; 9 nucleotides agree with TRBD2. The CDR3 length is 14 residues. The V and J ends lost 0 bases and 7 bases, in that order; junction bases with no gene match: 1. The germline gives CDR1 SGHTA, CDR2 FQGNSA. CDR3 sequence: CASSLASGSNIQYF. The CDR3, as DNA: TGTGCCAGCAGCTTAGCTAGCGGGAGCAACATTCAGTACTTC.

CDR3 sequence: CASSPRKTGEGYTF. CDR3 DNA sequence: TGTGCCAGCTCACCACGGAAAACAGGGGAGGGCTACACCTTC. V gene TRBV18 combines with J gene TRBJ1-2; 7 positions match TRBD1. Germline CDR1 reads KGHSH; CDR2 reads LQKENI. The CDR3 totals 14 residues. Trimming removed 1 base from V and 8 bases from J; junction bases left unmatched: 7.

V gene TRBV5-4 combines with J gene TRBJ2-1; 7 bases fit TRBD1. V lost 4 bases and J lost 6; bases outside the gene matches: 10. In germline, CDR1 is SGHNT, CDR2 YYREEE (reference sequence). This CDR3 has 15 residues. CDR3 amino acids: CASSPGPGGTNEQFF. In nucleotides, the CDR3 is TGTGCCAGCAGCCCGGGCCCAGGGGGAACCAATGAGCAGTTCTTC.

The rearrangement joins TRBV5-1 to TRBJ2-1; 8 nucleotides agree with TRBD2. The ends lost 3 bases at V and 6 bases at J; junction bases unmatched: 5. Germline lookup yields CDR1 SGHRS and CDR2 YFSETQ. This CDR3 comprises 14 residues. The CDR3 nucleotides are TGCGCCAGCAGCTCCCTCGGGGGGGCCAATGAGCAGTTCTTC. This translates into CASSSLGGANEQFF.